The clone carrying this T cell receptor (beta chain) was recorded a few times. The antigen is undetermined. This sample was taken from a study of CD8 T cells in ankylosing spondylitis. Broader study findings: Disease-linked clones were CD8+ and relatively rare in peripheral blood. In ankylosing spondylitis patients, matched synovial fluid reportedly showed significant enrichment of disease-linked clones. The study identified a TCR beta motif of roughly eight highly homologous variants that appeared characteristic of ankylosing spondylitis blood.

V was pared by 4 bases and J by 3 bases, with 12 bases of the junction left unmatched. This CDR3 comprises 20 residues. Germline CDR1 SGHAT, CDR2 FQDESV (reference sequence). 5'-RACE, quantitative and with molecular barcodes, yielded the TCR beta libraries. TCRdb itself ran the 5' RACE reads through MiXCR, one entry per CDR3 protein. The repertoire has roughly 170,000 distinct CDR3 sequences, 9.8% of them found once; the top ten carry approximately 15%. The chain recombines TRBV11-1 with TRBJ2-4, with TRBD2 matching 16 bases. The TCR was taken from a female donor with ankylosing spondylitis or in good health (not recorded which). The specimen sequenced was blood, either unsorted or a sorted T cell fraction (not recorded which). Here the CDR3 reads CASSSPGTSGRGTYKNIQYF. The CDR3 DNA is TGTGCCAGCAGCTCTCCCGGGACTAGCGGGAGGGGCACCTACAAAAACATTCAGTACTTC.